The subject of this entry is one T cell receptor (beta chain). Naive CD8 populations comprised CD45RO-negative cells positively selected for CCR7, excluding terminally differentiated effector memory CD45RA+ cells. The record originates from a study of shared clonotypes between healthy human individuals. Germline CDR1 SGHAT, CDR2 FQNNGV. Losses at the gene ends were 1 base for V and 6 bases for J; bases not matched to a gene: 1. The CDR3 is 14 amino acids. Only in-frame clones appear in the TCRdb table, and some are missing; sequencing was by immunoSEQ multiplex PCR. The sample includes approximately 2,000,000 clones, 85% to 95% of them seen just once.

What was sequenced was naive CD8+ T cells from PBMCs. The receptor comes from a young man in good health. Some clones in this sample may be carry-over from other donors' samples. The V call is TRBV11-2, the J call TRBJ1-2; 11 nucleotides line up with TRBD1. The DNA for the CDR3 is TGTGCCAGCAGCTTAGGGACAGGGGGCCATGGCTACACCTTC. Translating gives CASSLGTGGHGYTF.